A single T cell receptor (beta chain) is shown here with its context. As yet, its antigen is unknown. This table comes from immunoSEQ multiplex PCR, and its TCRdb copy is limited to in-frame clones, with some not included. The sample gives under 150,000 clones, approximately 87% of which show up once; approximately 1.6% is in the top ten. The entry originates in a study of T cell responses to AZD1222 COVID-19 vaccine. Study observations and caveats: Of spike-specific TCRs, nearly half reportedly target regions left unmutated in variants. Elevations in Spike-specific TCR breadth and depth followed administration of two AZD1222 doses. Clonal diversity was possibly underestimated, and white British individuals and females predominated among donors.

Germline V gene data show CDR1 as SGHTA and CDR2 as FQGTGA. V shed 5 bases and J shed 4 bases, with 9 bases lying between them. This CDR3 contains 13 residues. The J gene is TRBJ1-3, the V gene TRBV7-3; no firm D call. The source material was peripheral blood, sampled 28 days after the second AZD1222 dose. The sequence was obtained from an adult who received the AZD1222 COVID-19 vaccine. CDR3 sequence (DNA): TGTGCCAGCAGCCAGTCCTCGGGAAACACCATATATTTT. Protein product: CASSQSSGNTIYF.